These 16 T cell receptor beta chains were all obtained from the same sample, sequenced in a study of shared clonotypes between healthy human individuals. The naive CD8 subset, CD45RO-negative cells positively selected for CCR7, excluded terminally differentiated effector memory CD45RA+ cells. The method was immunoSEQ multiplex PCR; TCRdb's version includes in-frame clones alone and lacks a portion of them. The table includes a few million clones, roughly 93% detected once. The sequenced material came from naive CD8+ T cells from PBMCs. These receptors all come from a young man in good health. Some clones in this sample may be carry-over from other donors' samples.

This chain connects TRBV7-6 to TRBJ2-7, with D tentatively TRBD1 (6 bases). Germline V gives CDR1 SGHVS, CDR2 FNYEAQ. The V end was cut by 0 bases, the J end by 1 base, with 10 bases between. CDR3 length: 15 amino acids. This CDR3 reads CASSLAGTPSYEQYF. CDR3 nucleotide sequence: TGTGCCAGCAGCTTAGCGGGGACACCGTCCTACGAGCAGTACTTC. Complete variable domain (other parts from reference TRBV7-6 and TRBJ2-7): GAGVSQSPRYKVTKRGQDVALRCDPISGHVSLYWYRQALGQGPEFLTYFNYEAQQDKSGLPNDRFSAERPEGSISTLTIQRTEQRDSAMYRCASSLAGTPSYEQYFGPGTRLTVT.

This clone has only a few counts. The J gene is TRBJ1-5, the V gene TRBV4-1; maybe TRBD1 (5 bases). CDR1 and CDR2 (germline): MGHRA, YSYEKL. V was cut by 5 bases and J by 0 bases, with 17 bases left in between. The CDR3 length is 17 residues. CDR3 residues: CASSSSTGLYSNQPQHF. The CDR3 DNA follows: TGCGCCAGCAGCTCCTCGACGGGGCTCTATAGCAATCAGCCCCAGCATTTT.

The chain employs TRBV12-5 and TRBJ2-1; tentative D call: TRBD2 (6 bases). This CDR3 comprises 16 residues. Trimming stripped 0 bases from V and 7 bases from J, with 16 bases between. The germline V gene has CDR1 LGHNT and CDR2 FRNRAP. This CDR3 reads CASGLVNPGVQNEQFF. CDR3 nucleotide sequence: TGTGCTAGTGGTTTGGTGAACCCGGGAGTACAAAATGAGCAGTTCTTC.

The chain combines TRBV28 with TRBJ2-6, with D possibly TRBD1 on 6 matching bases. V gave up 3 bases and J gave up 7 bases, with 13 bases separating them. The CDR3 length is 15 residues. The germline V gene encodes CDR1 MDHEN and CDR2 SYDVKM. The CDR3 protein is CASSFPEDRANVLTF. In nucleotides, the CDR3 is TGTGCCAGCAGTTTCCCAGAGGACAGAGCCAACGTCCTGACTTTC.

The chain employs TRBV28 and TRBJ1-5; D is undetermined. V lost 6 bases, J lost 5 bases, and 11 bases lay in between. Per the germline V gene, CDR1 is MDHEN and CDR2 is SYDVKM. The CDR3 has 13 amino acids. CDR3 sequence: CASRPPRDQPQHF. CDR3 sequence (DNA): TGTGCCAGCAGACCACCAAGGGATCAGCCCCAGCATTTT.

The chain uses TRBV7-2 and TRBJ1-1; D is ambiguous. Trimming removed 3 bases from V and 1 base from J, with 9 bases in between. The CDR3 has 14 residues. Germline V gives CDR1 SGHTA, CDR2 FQGNSA. The CDR3 protein is CASSLPDQNTEAFF. The CDR3 nucleotides are TGTGCCAGCAGCTTGCCAGACCAGAACACTGAAGCTTTCTTT.

V gene TRBV19 combines with J gene TRBJ1-1, with 7 nucleotides matching TRBD1. V was pared by 3 bases and J by 3 bases, with 4 bases of the junction left unmatched. The germline gives CDR1 LNHDA, CDR2 SQIVND (reference sequence). This CDR3 spans 14 amino acids. For the CDR3, the DNA is TGTGCCAGTAGTATCCTGACAGGGTACACTGAAGCTTTCTTT. This codes for CASSILTGYTEAFF.

This chain uses TRBV4-3 with TRBJ1-4, with D maybe TRBD1 (5 bases). Trimming cost V 0 bases and J 5 bases, with 13 bases left between them. Germline CDR1 and CDR2: LGHNA and YSLEER. This CDR3 region has 16 residues. CDR3 sequence: CASSQDLLGENEKLFF. For the CDR3, the DNA is TGCGCCAGCAGCCAAGATCTCTTGGGGGAAAATGAAAAACTGTTTTTT.

The chain has TRBV27 and TRBJ1-4; 12 bases agree with TRBD1. The V gene end was trimmed by 1 base and the J gene end by 7 bases; junction bases not matched to a gene: 7. The CDR3 loop spans 17 amino acids. Germline V CDR1 and CDR2: MNHEY, SMNVEV (reference sequence). CDR3 in amino acids: CASSLLGTGGPGEKLFF. CDR3 sequence (DNA): TGTGCCAGCAGTTTATTAGGGACAGGGGGCCCTGGTGAAAAACTGTTTTTT.

As for this clone: In the same sample, other DNA sequences code for this CDR3. The chain links TRBV25-1 to TRBJ1-1; D might be TRBD1 (5 bases). Per the germline V gene, CDR1 is MGHDK and CDR2 is SYGVNS. The V and J ends lost 6 bases and 8 bases respectively, with 16 bases between them. The CDR3 consists of 13 residues. The chain's CDR3 is CASRLGQGSEAFF. The CDR3 DNA follows: TGTGCCAGCAGACTGGGTCAGGGTTCCGAAGCTTTCTTT.

This rearrangement joins TRBV25-1 to TRBJ1-2; TRBD1 is a possible D gene (6 bases). CDR1 is MGHDK and CDR2 is SYGVNS in the germline V gene. The CDR3 extends over 15 amino acids. Trimming left V 1 base short and J 4 bases short, with 13 bases between. Here the CDR3 reads CASSEWQDSRYGYTF. The CDR3 DNA sequence: TGTGCCAGCAGTGAATGGCAGGACAGCCGCTATGGCTACACCTTC.

V gene TRBV28 combines with J gene TRBJ1-2; tentative D call: TRBD1 (5 bases). This CDR3 has 15 amino acids. Trimming took 9 bases from V and 5 from J, leaving 22 bases between them. The germline CDR1 and CDR2 sequences are MDHEN and SYDVKM. The CDR3 reads CASRTLGRDGYGYTF. The CDR3, as DNA: TGTGCCAGTAGGACCTTGGGGAGGGACGGGTATGGCTACACCTTC.

The rearrangement links TRBV6-1 to TRBJ2-2, with TRBD2 matching 8 bases. In germline, CDR1 is MNHNS, CDR2 SASEGT. J lost 5 bases, V lost 2 bases, and 7 bases had no gene match. The CDR3 runs 16 residues. The CDR3 DNA sequence: TGTGCCAGCAGTGAACGGGCTAGCGGGTTTACCGGGGAGCTGTTTTTT. Translated: CASSERASGFTGELFF.

With regard to this clone: The same CDR3 is also encoded by other DNA sequences in this sample. The V and J genes are TRBV5-1 and TRBJ1-1; D unresolved. Per germline, CDR1 SGHRS and CDR2 YFSETQ. The CDR3 runs to 14 residues. Deletions cut 4 bases from V and 0 bases from J, with 10 bases between. DNA for the CDR3: TGCGCCAGCAGCCCCGGTGTTATGAACACTGAAGCTTTCTTT. Translated, it gives CASSPGVMNTEAFF.

CDR3 region: CATTRALYSYGYTF. CDR3 DNA: TGTGCTACGACAAGGGCCCTATATTCCTATGGCTACACCTTC. This sequence joins TRBV28 and TRBJ1-2; D unclear. This CDR3 region has 14 residues. Germline-derived CDR1 and CDR2 are MDHEN and SYDVKM.

In regard to this clone: This sample includes further DNA sequences coding for the same CDR3. V and J are TRBV7-9 and TRBJ1-3; D is unresolved. Germline CDR1 is SEHNR and CDR2 is FQNEAQ (reference sequence). This CDR3 region has 12 residues. V dropped 5 bases and J dropped 0 bases, with 2 bases sitting between them. CDR3 coding DNA: TGTGCCAGCAGCCCCTCTGGAAACACCATATATTTT. Protein: CASSPSGNTIYF.